The next 20 T cell receptor beta chains were all read from a single sample in a study of blood T cell repertoires in COVID-19. TCRdb's copy holds only in-frame clones and misses some; the assay was immunoSEQ multiplex PCR. The sample has about 260,000 clones; about 91% are singletons. The sample taken for sequencing was PBMCs or T cells enriched from blood (not recorded which). The receptors come from a woman aged 40 to 50 with acute COVID-19.

V is TRBV6-5 and J is TRBJ2-5; 7 bases agree with TRBD1. From germline, CDR1 is MNHEY and CDR2 SVGAGI. Trimming at V came to 2 bases and at J to 4 bases, leaving 4 bases not matched to a gene. The length of the CDR3 is 14 residues. The CDR3 spells CASSYEGGRETQYF. CDR3 bases: TGTGCCAGCAGTTACGAAGGGGGCAGAGAGACCCAGTACTTC.

The CDR3 DNA reads as TGTGCCAGCAGTTTAGCCCAACACAGGGGTAATGAAAAACTGTTTTTT. Translated, it gives CASSLAQHRGNEKLFF. The V gene is TRBV28, the J gene TRBJ1-4, with 7 bases identical to TRBD1. V trimming: 2 bases; J trimming: 4 bases; junction bases outside the gene matches: 7. CDR1 and CDR2 from the germline V gene are MDHEN and SYDVKM. The CDR3 is 16 amino acids.

This clone has only a few counts. The gene calls are TRBV28 and TRBJ1-3; 7 bases match TRBD1. The CDR3 length is 14 residues. Looked up from germline, CDR1 is MDHEN and CDR2 is SYDVKM. V trimming: 2 bases; J trimming: 2 bases; junction bases outside the gene matches: 0. The CDR3 coding sequence is TGTGCCAGCAGTTTAACAGGGGCTGGAAACACCATATATTTT. Residues: CASSLTGAGNTIYF.

This chain links TRBV27 with TRBJ2-3; 11 bases fit TRBD2. J gave up 4 bases and V 4 bases, and 7 bases lay outside the gene matches. This CDR3 contains 16 residues. Germline values: CDR1 MNHEY, CDR2 SMNVEV (reference sequence). The CDR3 DNA reads as TGTGCCAGCAGTTCACAGACTAGCGGGAACGCAGATACGCAGTATTTT. Its translation is CASSSQTSGNADTQYF.

This chain links TRBV7-9 with TRBJ2-1; 8 bases fit TRBD1. The V segment lost 4 bases and the J segment 1 base; nucleotides outside the gene matches: 9. The CDR3 is 17 residues long. The germline V gene has CDR1 SEHNR and CDR2 FQNEAQ (reference sequence). The CDR3 sequence is CASSSGQGFASYNEQFF. In DNA form, the CDR3 reads TGTGCCAGCAGCTCAGGACAGGGTTTTGCTTCCTACAATGAGCAGTTCTTC.

The CDR3 bases are TGTGCCAGCAGCGGCGGGACAGCAGAATACACTGAAGCTTTCTTT. Protein: CASSGGTAEYTEAFF. The rearrangement joins TRBV7-9 to TRBJ1-1; TRBD1 agrees at 7 bases. Looked up from germline, CDR1 is SEHNR and CDR2 is FQNEAQ (reference sequence). V lost 5 bases to trimming and J lost 3 bases; unmatched junction nucleotides: 9. The CDR3 is 15 residues long.

The J gene is TRBJ2-5, the V gene TRBV5-1, with 9 bases identical to TRBD1. The CDR3 runs 14 residues. In germline, CDR1 is SGHRS, CDR2 YFSETQ. The ends lost 4 bases at V and 5 bases at J; junction bases unmatched: 6. The CDR3 is CASSAGTGRETQYF. As DNA, the CDR3 is TGCGCCAGCAGCGCCGGGACAGGGAGGGAGACCCAGTACTTC.

This chain joins TRBV12-3 or TRBV12-4 and TRBJ1-1; D ambiguous. Trimming took 0 bases from V and 4 from J, leaving 6 bases between them. The length of the CDR3 is 13 residues. The CDR3 region has the DNA TGTGCCAGCAGTTTAGCGCTCGGCACTGAAGCTTTCTTT. Residues: CASSLALGTEAFF.

The DNA of the CDR3 is TGTGCCAGCAGCGTACAGGGGAACTATGGCTACACCTTC. It codes for CASSVQGNYGYTF. V is TRBV5-4 and J is TRBJ1-2, with 7 bases identical to TRBD1. Germline V gives CDR1 SGHNT, CDR2 YYREEE (reference sequence). V lost 4 bases and J lost 2; bases outside the gene matches: 2. The CDR3 covers 13 residues.

This chain uses TRBV9 with TRBJ1-2; D might be TRBD1 (5 bases). The germline V and J ends were trimmed by 5 bases and 4 bases, with 15 bases remaining between them. The germline V gene has CDR1 SGDLS and CDR2 YYNGEE. CDR3 length: 14 amino acids. Here the CDR3 DNA reads TGTGCCAGCAGGGGGGACTTCCGATCCTATGGCTACACCTTC. Its protein product is CASRGDFRSYGYTF.

J is TRBJ2-7 and V is TRBV5-1, with TRBD2 identical over 16 bases. The germline gives CDR1 SGHRS, CDR2 YFSETQ. The CDR3 has 15 residues. Losses at the gene ends were 4 bases for V and 10 bases for J; bases not matched to a gene: 8. CDR3 in amino acids: CASSAGTSGRASQYF. CDR3 DNA sequence: TGCGCCAGCAGCGCGGGGACTAGCGGGAGGGCATCCCAGTACTTC.

V usage is TRBV19 and J usage is TRBJ2-1, with 15 bases lining up with TRBD2. Germline V CDR1 and CDR2: LNHDA, SQIVND (reference sequence). This CDR3 has 18 residues. With 4 bases clipped from V and 3 bases from J, the junction kept 7 bases outside the gene matches. The CDR3 loop is CASSTPGLAGGDYNEQFF. In DNA, the CDR3 is TGTGCCAGTAGTACTCCGGGACTAGCGGGAGGCGACTACAATGAGCAGTTCTTC.

This chain links TRBV19 with TRBJ1-6; 7 bases agree with TRBD1. Germline V gives CDR1 LNHDA, CDR2 SQIVND (reference sequence). With 8 bases clipped from V and 6 bases from J, the junction kept 4 bases outside the gene matches. The CDR3 is made up of 13 amino acids. The CDR3 reads CASAGTVNSPLHF. CDR3 DNA sequence: TGTGCCAGTGCCGGGACAGTTAATTCACCCCTCCACTTT.

The rearrangement links TRBV12-3 or TRBV12-4 to TRBJ1-2; D unclear. Trimming took off 5 bases at V and 2 bases at J, with 6 bases between the two ends. The CDR3 extends over 12 amino acids. The CDR3 DNA reads TGTGCCAGCAGTCTCAGAAACTATGGCTACACCTTC. It yields the protein CASSLRNYGYTF.

A few counts support this clone. This rearrangement joins TRBV6-6 to TRBJ1-1; 7 nucleotides match TRBD1. Germline V CDR1 and CDR2: MNHNY, SVGAGI (reference sequence). V shed 6 bases, J shed 4 bases, and the junction held 14 bases outside the gene matches. This CDR3 region has 16 residues. CDR3: CASSVKTGRGGTEAFF. CDR3 bases: TGTGCCAGCAGCGTCAAGACAGGGCGGGGTGGCACTGAAGCTTTCTTT.

For the CDR3, the DNA is TGTGCCAGTAGTATCGCCGGGACTAGCGGCACCGGGGAGCTGTTTTTT. It translates to CASSIAGTSGTGELFF. V and J are TRBV19 and TRBJ2-2, with 11 bases fitting TRBD2. After removal of 3 bases from V and 4 bases from J, the junction contained 4 bases not matched to a gene. The CDR3 spans 16 residues. The germline V gene encodes CDR1 LNHDA and CDR2 SQIVND (reference sequence).

Points on this clone: At the DNA level, this CDR3 is encoded by other sequences in the same sample as well. The CDR3 DNA reads as TGCGCCAGCAGCCAAGTCGTACAGGGGAATCAGCCCCAGCATTTT. This sequence encodes CASSQVVQGNQPQHF. The rearrangement links TRBV4-1 to TRBJ1-5; 7 bases are shared with TRBD1. The J segment lost 4 bases and the V segment lost 1 base, leaving 4 bases of the junction unmatched. The CDR3 runs 15 residues. Germline CDR1 and CDR2: MGHRA and YSYEKL.

The CDR3 DNA follows: TGTGCCAGCGGAGGGGGCGCCGGGGAGACCCAGTACTTC. Residues: CASGGGAGETQYF. The rearrangement links TRBV12-3 or TRBV12-4 to TRBJ2-5; D is possibly TRBD1 (7 bases). There are 13 residues in the CDR3. Trimming took 8 bases from V and 5 from J, leaving 15 bases between them.

V usage is TRBV28 and J usage is TRBJ1-4; the D is unclear. The CDR3 loop spans 14 amino acids. V was trimmed by 2 bases and J by 8 bases, leaving 12 bases between them. Germline lookup yields CDR1 MDHEN and CDR2 SYDVKM. CDR3 nucleotides: TGTGCCAGCAGTTTACGAGGGTTTGGGGAAAAACTGTTTTTT. As protein: CASSLRGFGEKLFF.

The chain joins TRBV4-1 to TRBJ2-5; 11 bases match TRBD1. The ends lost 4 bases at V and 0 bases at J; junction bases unmatched: 4. This CDR3 spans 16 amino acids. The germline CDR1 and CDR2 sequences are MGHRA and YSYEKL. DNA of the CDR3: TGCGCCAGCAGCCCCCGGGACAGGGGGTACCAAGAGACCCAGTACTTC. This codes for CASSPRDRGYQETQYF.